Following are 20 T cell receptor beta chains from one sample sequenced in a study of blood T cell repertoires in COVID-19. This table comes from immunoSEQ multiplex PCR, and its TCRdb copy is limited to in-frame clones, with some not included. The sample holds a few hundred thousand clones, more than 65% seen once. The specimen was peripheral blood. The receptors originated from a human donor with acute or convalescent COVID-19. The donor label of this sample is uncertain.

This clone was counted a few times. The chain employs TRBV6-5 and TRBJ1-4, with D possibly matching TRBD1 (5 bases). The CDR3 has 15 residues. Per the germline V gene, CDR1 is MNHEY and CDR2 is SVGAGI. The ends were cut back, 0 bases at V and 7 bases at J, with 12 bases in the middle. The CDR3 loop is CASSYSGGAGEKLFF. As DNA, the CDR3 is TGTGCCAGCAGTTACTCGGGAGGGGCGGGTGAAAAACTGTTTTTT.

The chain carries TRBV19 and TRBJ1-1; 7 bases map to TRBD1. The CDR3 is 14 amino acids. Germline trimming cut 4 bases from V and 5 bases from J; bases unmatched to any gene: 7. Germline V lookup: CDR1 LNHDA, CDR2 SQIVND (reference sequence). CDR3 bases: TGTGCCAGTAGTAGAGGGGGCAAATGGACTGAAGCTTTCTTT. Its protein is CASSRGGKWTEAFF.

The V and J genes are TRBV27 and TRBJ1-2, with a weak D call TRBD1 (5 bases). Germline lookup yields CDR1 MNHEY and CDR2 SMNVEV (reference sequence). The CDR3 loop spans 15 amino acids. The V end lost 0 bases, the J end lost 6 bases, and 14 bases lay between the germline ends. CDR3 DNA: TGTGCCAGCAGTTTATCGATGATGGCAGGGAATGGCTACACCTTC. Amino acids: CASSLSMMAGNGYTF.

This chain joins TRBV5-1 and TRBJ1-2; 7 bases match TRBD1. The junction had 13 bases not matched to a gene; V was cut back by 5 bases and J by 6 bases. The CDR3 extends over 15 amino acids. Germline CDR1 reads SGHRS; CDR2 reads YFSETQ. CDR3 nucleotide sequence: TGCGCCAGCAGTCGAAACCGTCAGGGGGAGGATGGCTACACCTTC. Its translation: CASSRNRQGEDGYTF.

The CDR3 DNA is TGTGCCAGCAGCCGGGACAGAGAGACCCAGTACTTC. This codes for CASSRDRETQYF. J is TRBJ2-5 and V is TRBV6-5; 7 nucleotides align to TRBD1. Losses at the gene ends were 6 bases for V and 4 bases for J; bases not matched to a gene: 2. The CDR3 contains 12 residues. Per germline, CDR1 MNHEY and CDR2 SVGAGI.

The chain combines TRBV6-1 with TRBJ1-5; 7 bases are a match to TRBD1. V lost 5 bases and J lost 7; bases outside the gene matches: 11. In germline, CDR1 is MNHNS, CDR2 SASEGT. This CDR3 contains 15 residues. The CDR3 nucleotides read TGTGCCAGCAGTTCCGTTCAGGGGGTAAGGCAGCCCCAGCATTTT. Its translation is CASSSVQGVRQPQHF.

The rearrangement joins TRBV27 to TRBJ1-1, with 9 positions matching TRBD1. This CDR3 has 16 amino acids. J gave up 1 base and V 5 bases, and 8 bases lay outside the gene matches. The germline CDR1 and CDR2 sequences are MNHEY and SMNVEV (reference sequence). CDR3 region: CASSPGTGRRNTEAFF. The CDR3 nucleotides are TGTGCCAGCAGTCCGGGGACAGGGAGGAGGAACACTGAAGCTTTCTTT.

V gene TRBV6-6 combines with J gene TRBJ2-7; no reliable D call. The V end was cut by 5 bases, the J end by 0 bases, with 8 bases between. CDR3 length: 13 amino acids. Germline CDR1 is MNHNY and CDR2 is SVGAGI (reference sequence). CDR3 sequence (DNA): TGTGCCAGCAGTATGACACTCTCCTACGAGCAGTACTTC. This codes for CASSMTLSYEQYF.

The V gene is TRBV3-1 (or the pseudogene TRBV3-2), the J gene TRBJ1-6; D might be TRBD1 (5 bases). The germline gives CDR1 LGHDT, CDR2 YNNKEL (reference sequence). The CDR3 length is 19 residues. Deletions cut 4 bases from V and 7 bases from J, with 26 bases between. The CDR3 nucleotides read TGTGCCAGCAGCCCTAGAGGTAGGGAGGGGCCTTTATCCAATTCACCCCTCCACTTT. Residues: CASSPRGREGPLSNSPLHF.

The CDR3 is CASSLSVYGYTF. The CDR3 DNA reads as TGTGCCAGCAGCTTGTCTGTCTATGGCTACACCTTC. The chain uses TRBV5-5 and TRBJ1-2; D remains ambiguous. V was trimmed by 1 base and J by 4 bases, leaving 5 bases between them. This CDR3 comprises 12 residues. Germline CDR1 is SGHKS and CDR2 is YYEKEE (reference sequence).

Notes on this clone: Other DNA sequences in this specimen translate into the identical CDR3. The CDR3 loop is CASSSGGRRAFF. The CDR3, as DNA: TGTGCCAGCAGCTCCGGCGGGCGTCGTGCTTTCTTT. J is TRBJ1-1 and V is TRBV28; D unclear. Per the germline V gene, CDR1 is MDHEN and CDR2 is SYDVKM. This CDR3 contains 12 residues. V was clipped by 6 bases and J by 11 bases, with 16 bases between them.

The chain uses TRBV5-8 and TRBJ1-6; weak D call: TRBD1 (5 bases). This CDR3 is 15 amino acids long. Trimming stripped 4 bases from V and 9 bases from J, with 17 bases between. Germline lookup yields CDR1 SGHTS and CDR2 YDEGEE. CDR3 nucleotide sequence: TGTGCCAGCAGCCGCCTCCAGGGAAGGATTTCACCCCTCCACTTT. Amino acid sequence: CASSRLQGRISPLHF.

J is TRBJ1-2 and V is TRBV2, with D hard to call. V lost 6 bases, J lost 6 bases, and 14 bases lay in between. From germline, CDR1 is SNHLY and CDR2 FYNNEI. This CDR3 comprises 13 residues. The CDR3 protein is CASSPLRVNGYTF. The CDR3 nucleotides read TGTGCCAGCAGCCCCCTACGGGTTAATGGCTACACCTTC.

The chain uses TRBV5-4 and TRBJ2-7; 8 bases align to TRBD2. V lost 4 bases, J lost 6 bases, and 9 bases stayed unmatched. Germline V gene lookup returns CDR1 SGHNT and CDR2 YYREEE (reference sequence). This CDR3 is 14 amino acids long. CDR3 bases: TGTGCCAGCAGCGCTCGGGGGGGCGTGGGCGAGCAGTACTTC. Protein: CASSARGGVGEQYF.

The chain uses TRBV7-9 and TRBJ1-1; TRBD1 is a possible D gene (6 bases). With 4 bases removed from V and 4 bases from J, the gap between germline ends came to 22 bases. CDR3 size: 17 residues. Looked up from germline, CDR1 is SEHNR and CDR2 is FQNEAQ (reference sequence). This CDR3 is CASSSRAGGRSGTEAFF. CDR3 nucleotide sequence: TGTGCCAGCAGCTCACGCGCCGGGGGGCGGTCGGGCACTGAAGCTTTCTTT. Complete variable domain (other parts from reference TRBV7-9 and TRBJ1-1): DTGVSQNPRHKITKRGQNVTFRCDPISEHNRLYWYRQTLGQGPEFLTYFQNEAQLEKSRLLSDRFSAERPKGSFSTLEIQRTEQGDSAMYLCASSSRAGGRSGTEAFFGQGTRLTVV.

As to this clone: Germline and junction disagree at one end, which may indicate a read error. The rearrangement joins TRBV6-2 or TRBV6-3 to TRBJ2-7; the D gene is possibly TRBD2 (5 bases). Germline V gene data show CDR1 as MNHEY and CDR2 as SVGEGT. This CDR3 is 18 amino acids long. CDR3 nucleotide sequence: TGTGCCAGCAGTTACGATGGGGAGTCCCTCCAACTTTACGAGCTTTATAACTTC. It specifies CASSYDGESLQLYELYNF.

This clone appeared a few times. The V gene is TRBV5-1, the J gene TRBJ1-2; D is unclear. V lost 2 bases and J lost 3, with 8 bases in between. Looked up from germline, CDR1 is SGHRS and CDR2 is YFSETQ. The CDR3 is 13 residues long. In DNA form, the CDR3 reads TGCGCCAGCAGCTTCCGAACAGACTATGGCTACACCTTC. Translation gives CASSFRTDYGYTF. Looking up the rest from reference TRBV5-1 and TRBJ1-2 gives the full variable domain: KAGVTQTPRYLIKTRGQQVTLSCSPISGHRSVSWYQQTPGQGLQFLFEYFSETQRNKGNFPGRFSGRQFSNSRSEMNVSTLELGDSALYLCASSFRTDYGYTFGSGTRLTVV.

In DNA form, the CDR3 reads TGTGCCGCCCTACAGGGAGGCTACACCTTC. Amino acid sequence: CAALQGGYTF. The V gene is TRBV6-5, the J gene TRBJ1-2; a weak D match, TRBD1 (6 bases). V lost 11 bases to trimming and J lost 8 bases, with 12 bases between them. CDR3 length: 10 residues. Germline values: CDR1 MNHEY, CDR2 SVGAGI.

This chain's CDR3 is CASSLTGGTYEQYF. CDR3 in DNA: TGCGCCAGCAGCCTAACAGGGGGTACCTACGAGCAGTACTTC. The genes are TRBV5-1 and TRBJ2-7, with 8 positions matching TRBD1. Germline V gene data show CDR1 as SGHRS and CDR2 as YFSETQ. This CDR3 comprises 14 residues. The V gene end was trimmed by 4 bases and the J gene end by 2 bases; junction bases not matched to a gene: 5.

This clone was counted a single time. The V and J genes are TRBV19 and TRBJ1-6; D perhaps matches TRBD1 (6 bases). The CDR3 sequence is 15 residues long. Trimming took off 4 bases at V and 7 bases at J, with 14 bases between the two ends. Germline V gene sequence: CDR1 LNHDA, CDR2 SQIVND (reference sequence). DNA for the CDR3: TGTGCCAGTAGTACCCTACAGGGCATGAATTCACCCCTCCACTTT. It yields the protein CASSTLQGMNSPLHF.